What follows are 8 T cell receptor beta chains derived from one specimen sequenced in a study of Ad26.COV2.S vaccination and SARS-CoV-2 variants (dated by TCRdb to about 2021). The protocol used for the library was the immunoSEQ multiplex PCR assay. Drawn from immuneACCESS, this table holds only the in-frame rearrangements with V and J called that TCRdb kept. Clones are partly lost; checked studies trace under half to an unresolved V gene and leave the rest unexplained. The sample table shows 300,000 to 450,000 clones, and about 85% are seen once. The ten top clones hold 3% to 4% of the sample. The sample's treatment or condition label, decoded: 15 to 20 received Ad26.COV2.S at low or high dose, single or two shots; 5 received placebo; per-sample allocation not given. For vaccine and placebo recipients, the sequenced repertoires came from samples collected on day 63 after the first injection. The sample in question was peripheral blood, obtained in a trial of Ad26.COV2.S vaccine versus placebo. Receptors were obtained from a person aged 18-60 years who received the Ad26.COV2.S COVID-19 vaccine or a placebo.

The chain carries TRBV5-1 and TRBJ2-1; D is perhaps TRBD1 (6 bases). Germline loops: CDR1 SGHRS, CDR2 YFSETQ. Trimming took off 6 bases at V and 4 bases at J, with 11 bases between the two ends. The CDR3 runs 13 residues. In nucleotides, the CDR3 is TGCGCCAGCAACGAGGGGGTATACAATGAGCAGTTCTTC. It translates to CASNEGVYNEQFF.

A word on this clone: Other DNA sequences in the sample encode the same CDR3. The gene calls are TRBV3-1 (or the pseudogene TRBV3-2) and TRBJ1-6, with D unresolved. The CDR3 contains 15 residues. The germline CDR1 and CDR2 sequences are LGHDT and YNNKEL (reference sequence). Deletions cut 0 bases from V and 4 bases from J, with 7 bases between. In nucleotides, the CDR3 is TGTGCCAGCAGCCAAGAATCAGAGTATAATTCACCCCTCCACTTT. This translates into CASSQESEYNSPLHF.

The rearrangement links TRBV10-1 to TRBJ1-4; D gene ambiguous. The CDR3 length is 17 residues. V was pared by 4 bases and J by 9 bases, with 24 bases between. The germline V gene has CDR1 WNHNN and CDR2 SYGVQD (reference sequence). The CDR3 DNA follows: TGCGCCAGCAGTGTCTCCCGGGAGCTAAGTTTAATGAAAAAACTGTTTTTT. Translated, it gives CASSVSRELSLMKKLFF.

This clone was recorded a few times. The chain links TRBV3-1 (or the pseudogene TRBV3-2) to TRBJ1-3; 8 bases line up with TRBD1. The V gene's germline CDR1 is LGHDT and CDR2 YNNKEL (reference sequence). V gave up 6 bases and J gave up 0 bases; unmatched junction bases: 1. There are 14 residues in the CDR3. CDR3 residues: CASSDRGSGNTIYF. For the CDR3, the DNA is TGTGCCAGCAGTGACAGGGGCTCTGGAAACACCATATATTTT.

This sequence joins TRBV7-8 and TRBJ1-2; 11 bases fit TRBD1. J was trimmed by 3 bases and V by 1 base; bases with no gene match: 1. This CDR3 contains 15 residues. CDR1 is SGHVS and CDR2 is FQNEAQ in the germline V gene. CDR3 residues: CASSLGTGGYYGYTF. In DNA, the CDR3 is TGTGCCAGCAGCTTAGGGACAGGGGGCTACTATGGCTACACCTTC.

The chain links TRBV29-1 to TRBJ2-3; tentative D call: TRBD2 (5 bases). The CDR3 extends over 13 amino acids. Trimming shortened V by 2 bases and J by 1 base, and 7 bases separated the two germline ends. The germline V gene has CDR1 SQVTM and CDR2 ANQGSEA. CDR3 sequence reads: CSVEKGGTDTQYF. Here the CDR3 DNA reads TGCAGCGTTGAAAAGGGAGGCACAGATACGCAGTATTTT.

The chain is built from TRBV30 and TRBJ2-1; possible D gene TRBD1, 5 bases. V was pared by 2 bases and J by 9 bases, with 14 bases between. Per the germline V gene, CDR1 is GTSNPN and CDR2 is SVGIG (reference sequence). The CDR3 is 13 residues long. As DNA, the CDR3 is TGTGCCTGGAGTTTTGGACAACTCGGTGAGCAGTTCTTC. Amino acids: CAWSFGQLGEQFF.

The V and J genes are TRBV3-1 (or the pseudogene TRBV3-2) and TRBJ1-4; D is perhaps TRBD1 (5 bases). The germline gives CDR1 LGHDT, CDR2 YNNKEL (reference sequence). The CDR3 runs 16 residues. Trimming pared 4 bases from V and 7 bases from J, leaving 19 bases between. CDR3 DNA sequence: TGTGCCAGCAGCCTCGGGACGGACACGGGGGGTGAAAAACTGTTTTTT. Translated: CASSLGTDTGGEKLFF.